These 15 T cell receptor beta chains came from one sample sequenced in a study of shared clonotypes between healthy human individuals. TCRdb's table, derived via immunoSEQ multiplex PCR, lists solely in-frame clones and lacks some. The repertoire holds 2,500,000 or so clones, with approximately 93% as singletons. Sequences were obtained from naive CD4+ T cells from PBMCs. Documented subset: CD45RA+ positively selected. These receptor sequences come from a young man in good health. Some clones in this sample may be carry-over from other donors' samples.

V and J are TRBV5-1 and TRBJ2-5; D gene uncertain. Germline CDR1 and CDR2: SGHRS and YFSETQ. The CDR3 is 14 amino acids. V lost 6 bases, J lost 2 bases, and 14 bases lay in between. This chain's CDR3 is CASKVTVTQETQYF. The CDR3 coding sequence is TGCGCCAGCAAGGTAACAGTGACACAAGAGACCCAGTACTTC.

The chain recombines TRBV9 with TRBJ2-7; D call uncertain. V was trimmed by 3 bases and J by 6 bases, leaving 13 bases between them. This CDR3 comprises 13 residues. Germline V gene lookup returns CDR1 SGDLS and CDR2 YYNGEE. The CDR3 reads CASSEGPRREQYF. The CDR3, as DNA: TGTGCCAGCAGCGAAGGGCCGCGGCGCGAGCAGTACTTC.

The genes are TRBV7-8 and TRBJ2-7; unclear D gene. Germline-derived CDR1 and CDR2 are SGHVS and FQNEAQ. This CDR3 comprises 13 residues. Trimming took off 5 bases at V and 1 base at J, with 9 bases between the two ends. CDR3 sequence (DNA): TGTGCCAGCAGCCGGACGGTGTCCTACGAGCAGTACTTC. This codes for CASSRTVSYEQYF.

The chain is built from TRBV9 and TRBJ2-5; no definite D call. Germline V gives CDR1 SGDLS, CDR2 YYNGEE. The CDR3 loop spans 16 amino acids. Trimming shortened V by 0 bases and J by 2 bases, and 14 bases separated the two germline ends. DNA of the CDR3: TGTGCCAGCAGCGTAGGGACCCAGAGCATTCAAGAGACCCAGTACTTC. It encodes CASSVGTQSIQETQYF.

A remark on this clone: Different DNA sequences within this sample yield the same CDR3. The V call is TRBV28, the J call TRBJ1-2; 7 bases fit TRBD1. V lost 4 bases and J lost 4; bases outside the gene matches: 6. This CDR3 region has 14 residues. The V gene's germline CDR1 is MDHEN and CDR2 SYDVKM. The CDR3 DNA reads TGTGCCAGCAGTTCCCCGGGACAGAGCTATGGCTACACCTTC. Residues: CASSSPGQSYGYTF.

This clone was recorded once. This rearrangement joins TRBV5-1 to TRBJ2-7; 7 nucleotides agree with TRBD1. CDR3 length: 14 residues. The junction had 6 bases not matched to a gene; V was cut back by 3 bases and J by 3 bases. CDR1 and CDR2 from the germline V gene are SGHRS and YFSETQ. The CDR3: CASSWGTAGYEQYF. The CDR3 nucleotides are TGCGCCAGCAGCTGGGGGACAGCAGGCTACGAGCAGTACTTC.

For this clone: Different DNA sequences within this sample yield the same CDR3. The chain combines TRBV5-1 with TRBJ2-1; D is uncertain. V was shortened by 0 bases and J by 7 bases, with 11 bases between the two germline ends. Germline V gene lookup returns CDR1 SGHRS and CDR2 YFSETQ. This CDR3 is 14 amino acids long. The CDR3 sequence: CASSLGPSGNEQFF. CDR3 bases: TGCGCCAGCAGCTTGGGGCCCTCTGGGAATGAGCAGTTCTTC.

The rearrangement links TRBV7-2 to TRBJ2-7; a weak D match, TRBD1 (6 bases). Trimming left V 1 base short and J 2 bases short, with 15 bases between. The V gene's germline CDR1 is SGHTA and CDR2 FQGNSA. This CDR3 spans 16 amino acids. The CDR3 coding sequence is TGTGCCAGCAGCTTAGGTAGGGGCAGGGGTACCTACGAGCAGTACTTC. Encoded protein: CASSLGRGRGTYEQYF.

The chain links TRBV27 to TRBJ2-1; 9 bases agree with TRBD1. This CDR3 contains 15 residues. Germline values: CDR1 MNHEY, CDR2 SMNVEV (reference sequence). With 6 bases clipped from V and 10 bases from J, the junction kept 13 bases outside the gene matches. Here the CDR3 DNA reads TGTGCCAGCAGCTACTTCCGGGACAGGGTTCGGGAGCAGTTCTTC. Translation: CASSYFRDRVREQFF.

The rearrangement uses TRBV29-1 and TRBJ2-3; 9 bases map to TRBD1. Germline V lookup: CDR1 SQVTM, CDR2 ANQGSEA. The CDR3 consists of 15 residues. The junction had 4 bases not matched to a gene; V was cut back by 0 bases and J by 3 bases. DNA for the CDR3: TGCAGCGTTGAAGACCGGACAGGGGCGACAGATACGCAGTATTTT. It encodes CSVEDRTGATDTQYF.

The DNA of the CDR3 is TGTGCCAGCAAATCCAATGGGGGTATAGGCAATGAGCAGTTCTTC. Protein: CASKSNGGIGNEQFF. The chain recombines TRBV7-8 with TRBJ2-1; D tentatively reads TRBD1 or TRBD2 (5 bases each). Germline CDR1 and CDR2: SGHVS and FQNEAQ. V dropped 7 bases and J dropped 6 bases, with 19 bases sitting between them. CDR3 length: 15 residues.

The chain combines TRBV6-6 with TRBJ1-3; 8 bases are shared with TRBD1. Germline V gene sequence: CDR1 MNHNY, CDR2 SVGAGI (reference sequence). V gave up 5 bases and J gave up 2 bases; unmatched junction bases: 2. This CDR3 region has 14 residues. In nucleotides, the CDR3 is TGTGCCAGCAGTGCGACAGGGGCTGGAAACACCATATATTTT. It encodes CASSATGAGNTIYF.

The rearrangement joins TRBV5-1 to TRBJ2-1; no firm D call. V lost 1 base and J lost 5, with 10 bases in between. CDR1 is SGHRS and CDR2 is YFSETQ in the germline V gene. This CDR3 spans 14 amino acids. CDR3 in amino acids: CASSLSGSHNEQFF. The CDR3 DNA follows: TGCGCCAGCAGCTTGTCGGGCAGCCACAATGAGCAGTTCTTC.

This clone appeared a single time. The CDR3 loop reads CASSQTREYLYNEQFF. The CDR3 bases are TGCGCCAGCAGCCAAACGCGGGAGTATCTCTACAATGAGCAGTTCTTC. The chain couples TRBV4-1 to TRBJ2-1; 7 bases agree with TRBD2. Germline CDR1 MGHRA, CDR2 YSYEKL. Unmatched junction bases numbered 7, after V lost 2 bases and J lost 3 bases. The CDR3 totals 16 residues.

The V gene is TRBV6-6, the J gene TRBJ2-6; D gene uncertain. Germline V gives CDR1 MNHNY, CDR2 SVGAGI (reference sequence). This CDR3 is 15 amino acids long. With 2 bases removed from V and 0 bases from J, the gap between germline ends came to 5 bases. The CDR3 nucleotides are TGTGCCAGCAGTTACCCTAGCTCTGGGGCCAACGTCCTGACTTTC. This sequence encodes CASSYPSSGANVLTF.